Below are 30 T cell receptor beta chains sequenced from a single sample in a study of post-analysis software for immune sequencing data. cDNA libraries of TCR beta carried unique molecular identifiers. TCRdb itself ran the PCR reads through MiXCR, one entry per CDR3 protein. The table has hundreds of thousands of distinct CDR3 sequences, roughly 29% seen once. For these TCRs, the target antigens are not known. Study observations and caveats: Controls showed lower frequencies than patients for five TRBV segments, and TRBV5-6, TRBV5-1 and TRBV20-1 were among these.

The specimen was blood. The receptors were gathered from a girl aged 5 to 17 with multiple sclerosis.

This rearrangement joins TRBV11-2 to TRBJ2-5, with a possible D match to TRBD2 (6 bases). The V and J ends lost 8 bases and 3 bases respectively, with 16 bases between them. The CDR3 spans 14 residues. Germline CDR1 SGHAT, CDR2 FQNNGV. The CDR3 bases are TGTGCCAGCCGCTACCGGTGGGGGGAAGAGACCCAGTACTTC. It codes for CASRYRWGEETQYF.

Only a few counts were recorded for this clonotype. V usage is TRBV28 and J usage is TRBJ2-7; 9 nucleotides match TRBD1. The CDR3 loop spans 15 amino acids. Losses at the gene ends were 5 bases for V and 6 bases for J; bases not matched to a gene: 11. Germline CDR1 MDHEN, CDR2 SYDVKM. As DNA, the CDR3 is TGTGCCAGCAGTAGGGCCGGGACAGGGATCTCCGAGCAGTACTTC. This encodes CASSRAGTGISEQYF.

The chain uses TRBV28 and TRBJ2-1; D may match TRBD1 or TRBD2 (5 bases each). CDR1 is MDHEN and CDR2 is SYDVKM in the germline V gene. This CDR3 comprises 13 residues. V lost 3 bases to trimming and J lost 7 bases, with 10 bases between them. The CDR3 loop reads CASSLGRRNEQFF. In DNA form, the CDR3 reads TGTGCCAGCAGTTTGGGACGGCGGAATGAGCAGTTCTTC.

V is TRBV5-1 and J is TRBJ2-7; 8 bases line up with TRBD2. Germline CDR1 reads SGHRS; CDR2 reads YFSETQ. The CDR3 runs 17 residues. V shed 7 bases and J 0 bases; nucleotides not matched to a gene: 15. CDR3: CASSRGSGTLSSYEQYF. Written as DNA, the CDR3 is TGCGCCAGCTCCAGGGGTAGCGGGACCCTGAGCTCCTACGAGCAGTACTTC.

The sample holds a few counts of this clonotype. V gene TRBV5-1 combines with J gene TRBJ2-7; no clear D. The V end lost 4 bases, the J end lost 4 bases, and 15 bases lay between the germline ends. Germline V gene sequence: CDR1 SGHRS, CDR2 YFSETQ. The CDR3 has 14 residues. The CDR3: CASSPGSTLYEQYF. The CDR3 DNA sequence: TGCGCCAGCAGCCCTGGGTCCACCTTGTACGAGCAGTACTTC.

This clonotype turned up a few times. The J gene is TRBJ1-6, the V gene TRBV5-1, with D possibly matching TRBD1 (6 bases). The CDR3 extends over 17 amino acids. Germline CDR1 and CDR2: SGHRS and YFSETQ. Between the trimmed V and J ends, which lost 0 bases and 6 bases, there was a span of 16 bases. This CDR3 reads CASSLAPTGPFNSPLHF. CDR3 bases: TGCGCCAGCAGCTTGGCCCCGACAGGACCTTTTAATTCACCCCTCCACTTT.

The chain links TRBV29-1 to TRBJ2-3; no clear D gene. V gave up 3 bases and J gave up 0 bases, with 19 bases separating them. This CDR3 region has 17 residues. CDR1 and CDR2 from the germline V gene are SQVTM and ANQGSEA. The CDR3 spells CSVEVGPPKISTDTQYF. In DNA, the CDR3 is TGCAGCGTTGAGGTAGGACCACCCAAAATCAGCACAGATACGCAGTATTTT.

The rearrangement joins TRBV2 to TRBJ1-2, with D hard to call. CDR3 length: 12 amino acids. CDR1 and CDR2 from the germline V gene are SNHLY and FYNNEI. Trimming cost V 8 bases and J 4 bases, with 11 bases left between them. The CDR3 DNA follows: TGTGCCAGCGGTGTGGTGGGCTATGGCTACACCTTC. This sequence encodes CASGVVGYGYTF.

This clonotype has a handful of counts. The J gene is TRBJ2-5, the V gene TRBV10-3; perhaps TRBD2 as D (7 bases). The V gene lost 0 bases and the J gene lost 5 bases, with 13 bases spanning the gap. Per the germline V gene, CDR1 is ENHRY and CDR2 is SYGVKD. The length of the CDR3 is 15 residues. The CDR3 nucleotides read TGTGCCATCAGTGAGTCGAATCCGGGGGGCGAGACCCAGTACTTC. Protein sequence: CAISESNPGGETQYF.

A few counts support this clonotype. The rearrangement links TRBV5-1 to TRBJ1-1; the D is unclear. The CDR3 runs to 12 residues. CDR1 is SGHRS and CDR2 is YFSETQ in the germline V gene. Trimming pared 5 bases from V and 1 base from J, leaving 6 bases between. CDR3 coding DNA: TGCGCCAGCAGGACTGGGAACACTGAAGCTTTCTTT. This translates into CASRTGNTEAFF.

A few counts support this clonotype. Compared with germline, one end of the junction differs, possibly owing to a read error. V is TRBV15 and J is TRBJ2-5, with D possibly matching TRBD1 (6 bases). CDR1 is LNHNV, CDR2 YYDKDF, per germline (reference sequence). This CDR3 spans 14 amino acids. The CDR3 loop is CTTSRGDNQETQYF. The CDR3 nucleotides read TGTACCACCAGCAGAGGGGACAACCAAGAGACCCAGTACTTC.

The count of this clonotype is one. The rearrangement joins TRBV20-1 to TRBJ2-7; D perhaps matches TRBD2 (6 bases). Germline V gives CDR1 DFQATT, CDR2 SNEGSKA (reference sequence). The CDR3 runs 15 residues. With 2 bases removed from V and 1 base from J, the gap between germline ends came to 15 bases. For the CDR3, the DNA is TGCAGTGCTAGACCTCTAGCGAAGTCGTCCTACGAGCAGTACTTC. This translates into CSARPLAKSSYEQYF.

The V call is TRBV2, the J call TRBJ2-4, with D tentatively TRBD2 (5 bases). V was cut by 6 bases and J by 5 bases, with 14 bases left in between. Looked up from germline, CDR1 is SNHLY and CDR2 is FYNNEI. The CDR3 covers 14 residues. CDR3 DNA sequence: TGTGCCAGCAGGCCCGCGGGCGGGCAAAACATTCAGTACTTC. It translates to CASRPAGGQNIQYF.

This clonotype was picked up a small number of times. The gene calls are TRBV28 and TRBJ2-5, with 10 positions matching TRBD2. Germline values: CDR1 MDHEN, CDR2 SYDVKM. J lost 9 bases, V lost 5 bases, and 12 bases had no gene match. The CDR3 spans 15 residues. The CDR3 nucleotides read TGTGCCAGCAGTCTCCCAAGCGGGGGGGGAGGGTCCCAGTACTTC. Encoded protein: CASSLPSGGGGSQYF.

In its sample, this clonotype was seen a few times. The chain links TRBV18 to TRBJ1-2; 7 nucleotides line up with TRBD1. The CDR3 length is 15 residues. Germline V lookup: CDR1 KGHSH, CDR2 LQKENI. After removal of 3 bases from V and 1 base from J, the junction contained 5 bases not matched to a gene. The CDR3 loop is CASSPSGQSNYGYTF. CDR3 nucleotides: TGTGCCAGCTCACCTTCGGGACAGAGTAACTATGGCTACACCTTC.

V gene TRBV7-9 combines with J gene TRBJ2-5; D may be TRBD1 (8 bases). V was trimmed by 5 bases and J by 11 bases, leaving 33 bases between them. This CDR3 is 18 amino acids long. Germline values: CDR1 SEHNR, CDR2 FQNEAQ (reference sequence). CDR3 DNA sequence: TGTGCCAGCAGCCTAATGAATACAGGGGGTTTGCCGGCGCGGGAGCAGTACTTC. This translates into CASSLMNTGGLPAREQYF.

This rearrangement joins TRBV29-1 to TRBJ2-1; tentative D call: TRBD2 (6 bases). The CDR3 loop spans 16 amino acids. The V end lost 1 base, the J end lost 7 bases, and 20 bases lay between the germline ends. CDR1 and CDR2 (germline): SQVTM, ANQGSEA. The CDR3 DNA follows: TGCAGCGTTGAAGGGGAGCAGGCGGGAAGTCGGAATGAGCAGTTCTTC. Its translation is CSVEGEQAGSRNEQFF.

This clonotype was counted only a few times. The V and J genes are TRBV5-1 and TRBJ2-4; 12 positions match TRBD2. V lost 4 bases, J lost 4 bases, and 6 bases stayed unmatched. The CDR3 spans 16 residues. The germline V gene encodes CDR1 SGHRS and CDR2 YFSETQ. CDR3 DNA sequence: TGCGCCAGCAGCCTATGGACTAGCGGGGAAAAAAACATTCAGTACTTC. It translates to CASSLWTSGEKNIQYF.

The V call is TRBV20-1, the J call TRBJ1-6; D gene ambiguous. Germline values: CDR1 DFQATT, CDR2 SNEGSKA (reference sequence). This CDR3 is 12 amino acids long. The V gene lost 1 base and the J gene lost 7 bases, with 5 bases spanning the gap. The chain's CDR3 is CSARGPNSPLHF. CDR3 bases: TGCAGTGCTAGAGGGCCGAATTCACCCCTCCACTTT.

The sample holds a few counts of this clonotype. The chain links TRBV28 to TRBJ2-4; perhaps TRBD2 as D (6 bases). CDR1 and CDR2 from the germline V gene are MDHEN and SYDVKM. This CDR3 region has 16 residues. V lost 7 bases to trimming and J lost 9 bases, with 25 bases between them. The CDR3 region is CASNPSTGTPGGIQYF. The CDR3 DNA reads TGTGCCAGCAACCCGTCGACCGGGACTCCCGGGGGCATTCAGTACTTC. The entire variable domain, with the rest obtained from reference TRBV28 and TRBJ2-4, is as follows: DVKVTQSSRYLVKRTGEKVFLECVQDMDHENMFWYRQDPGLGLRLIYFSYDVKMKEKGDIPEGYSVSREKKERFSLILESASTNQTSMYLCASNPSTGTPGGIQYFGAGTRLSVL.

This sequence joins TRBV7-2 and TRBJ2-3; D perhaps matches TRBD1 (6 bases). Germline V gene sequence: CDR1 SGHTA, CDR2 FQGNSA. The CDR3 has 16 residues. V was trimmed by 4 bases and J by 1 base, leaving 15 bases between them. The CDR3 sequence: CASSSGTRVGTDTQYF. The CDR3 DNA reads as TGTGCCAGCAGCTCCGGGACAAGAGTGGGCACAGATACGCAGTATTTT.

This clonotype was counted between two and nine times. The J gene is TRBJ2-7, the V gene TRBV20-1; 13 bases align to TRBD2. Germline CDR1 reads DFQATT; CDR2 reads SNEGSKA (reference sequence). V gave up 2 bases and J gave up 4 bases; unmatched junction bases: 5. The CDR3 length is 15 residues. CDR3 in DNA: TGCAGTGCTAGACGACTAGCGGGAGGTCGGTACGAGCAGTACTTC. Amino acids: CSARRLAGGRYEQYF.

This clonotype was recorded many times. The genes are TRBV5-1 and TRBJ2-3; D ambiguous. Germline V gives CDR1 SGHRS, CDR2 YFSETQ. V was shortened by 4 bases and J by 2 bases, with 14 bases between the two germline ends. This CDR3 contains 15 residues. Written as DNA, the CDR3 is TGCGCCAGCAGCCTACTCCCTCTTGCCACAGATACGCAGTATTTT. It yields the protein CASSLLPLATDTQYF.

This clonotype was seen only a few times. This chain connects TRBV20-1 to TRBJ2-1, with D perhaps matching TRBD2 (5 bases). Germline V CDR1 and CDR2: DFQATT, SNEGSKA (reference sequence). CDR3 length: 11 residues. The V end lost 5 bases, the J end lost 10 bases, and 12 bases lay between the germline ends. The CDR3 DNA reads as TGCAGTGCTCCCCTCCGGAGGGAGCAGTTCTTC. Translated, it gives CSAPLRREQFF.

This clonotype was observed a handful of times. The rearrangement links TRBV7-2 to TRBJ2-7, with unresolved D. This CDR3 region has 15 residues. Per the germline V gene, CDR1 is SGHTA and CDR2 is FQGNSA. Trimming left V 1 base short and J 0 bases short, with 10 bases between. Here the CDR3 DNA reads TGTGCCAGCAGCTTAGGTCCAGCTTACTCCTACGAGCAGTACTTC. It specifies CASSLGPAYSYEQYF. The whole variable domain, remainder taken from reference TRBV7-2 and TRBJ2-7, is GAGVSQSPSNKVTEKGKDVELRCDPISGHTALYWYRQSLGQGLEFLIYFQGNSAPDKSGLPSDRFSAERTGGSVSTLTIQRTQQEDSAVYLCASSLGPAYSYEQYFGPGTRLTVT.

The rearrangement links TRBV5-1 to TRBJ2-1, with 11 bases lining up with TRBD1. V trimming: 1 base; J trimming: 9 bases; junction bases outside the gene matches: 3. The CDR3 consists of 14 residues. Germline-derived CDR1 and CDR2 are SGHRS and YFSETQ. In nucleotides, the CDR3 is TGCGCCAGCAGCTTGAGGACAGGGGGCGGTGAGCAGTTCTTC. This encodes CASSLRTGGGEQFF.

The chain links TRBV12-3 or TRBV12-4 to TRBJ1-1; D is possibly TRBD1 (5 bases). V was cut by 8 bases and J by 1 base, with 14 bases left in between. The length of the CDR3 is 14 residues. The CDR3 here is CASGRSRANTEAFF. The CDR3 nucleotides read TGTGCCAGCGGTCGCTCCAGGGCGAACACTGAAGCTTTCTTT.

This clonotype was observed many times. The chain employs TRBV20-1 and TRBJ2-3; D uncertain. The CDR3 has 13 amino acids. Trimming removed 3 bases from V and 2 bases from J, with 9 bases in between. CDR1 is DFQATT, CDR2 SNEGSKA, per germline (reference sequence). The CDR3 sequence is CSARRLNTDTQYF. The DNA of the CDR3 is TGCAGTGCTAGGCGCCTCAACACAGATACGCAGTATTTT.

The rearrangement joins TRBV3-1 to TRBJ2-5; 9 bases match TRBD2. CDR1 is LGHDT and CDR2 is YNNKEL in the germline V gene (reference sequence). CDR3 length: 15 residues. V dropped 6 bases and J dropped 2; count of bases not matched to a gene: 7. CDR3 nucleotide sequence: TGTGCCAGCAGTCTCGAGGGACTAGCACAAGAGACCCAGTACTTC. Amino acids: CASSLEGLAQETQYF.

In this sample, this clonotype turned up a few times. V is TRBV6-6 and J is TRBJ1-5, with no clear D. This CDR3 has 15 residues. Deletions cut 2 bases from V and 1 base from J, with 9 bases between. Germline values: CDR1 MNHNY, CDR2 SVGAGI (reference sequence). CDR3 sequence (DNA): TGTGCCAGCAGTTACGAGGGCGTGAGCAATCAGCCCCAGCATTTT. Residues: CASSYEGVSNQPQHF.